The 20 T cell receptor beta chains in this list originate from one sample, sequenced in a study of OX40 agonist ivuxolimab in advanced cancers. Here immunoSEQ multiplex PCR was the method, and the copy in TCRdb shows in-frame clones only, minus some. The sample lists 70,000 or so clones, roughly 90% occurring once. Sequenced material: CD4+ or CD8+ T cells sorted from blood, taken in a trial of the OX40 agonist ivuxolimab. These receptors were taken from an adult with an advanced solid tumor such as melanoma, head and neck, liver or kidney cancer.

CDR3 DNA sequence: TGTGCCAGCAGCCAAGAGACCCAGTACTTC. Translation: CASSQETQYF. The genes are TRBV11-2 and TRBJ2-5; no clear D gene. Trimming left V 5 bases short and J 2 bases short, with 0 bases between. Germline CDR1 reads SGHAT; CDR2 reads FQNNGV. This CDR3 has 10 amino acids.

J is TRBJ1-5 and V is TRBV6-1; D is uncertain. CDR3 length: 14 residues. Germline V gene sequence: CDR1 MNHNS, CDR2 SASEGT. Between the trimmed V and J ends, which lost 7 bases and 3 bases, there was a span of 13 bases. The CDR3: CASTAMRSNQPQHF. As DNA, the CDR3 is TGTGCCAGCACCGCGATGCGGTCCAATCAGCCCCAGCATTTT.

The rearrangement uses TRBV4-1 and TRBJ1-2, with TRBD1 matching over 10 bases. Germline V gene data show CDR1 as MGHRA and CDR2 as YSYEKL. J lost 8 bases, V lost 0 bases, and 9 bases had no gene match. The CDR3 runs to 16 residues. The DNA of the CDR3 is TGCGCCAGCAGCCAAGATTTCGGACAGGGGGGGGTAGGCTACACCTTC. Translation gives CASSQDFGQGGVGYTF.

By share, this clone ranks as medium-sized. The chain combines TRBV27 with TRBJ2-7; 8 bases are a match to TRBD1. Trimming removed 2 bases from V and 0 bases from J; junction bases left unmatched: 6. The CDR3 totals 16 residues. Germline values: CDR1 MNHEY, CDR2 SMNVEV (reference sequence). The CDR3 spells CASSLGDRGLSYEQYF. The CDR3 DNA reads TGTGCCAGCAGTTTAGGCGACAGGGGCCTCTCCTACGAGCAGTACTTC.

The CDR3 reads CASSRAGTGGQETQYF. In DNA, the CDR3 is TGTGCCAGCAGCCGCGCCGGGACAGGGGGCCAAGAGACCCAGTACTTC. This chain links TRBV7-9 with TRBJ2-5; 11 nucleotides align to TRBD1. The CDR3 totals 16 residues. V trimming: 5 bases; J trimming: 1 base; junction bases outside the gene matches: 6. In germline, CDR1 is SEHNR, CDR2 FQNEAQ (reference sequence).

The chain couples TRBV7-9 to TRBJ1-2, with D perhaps TRBD1 (6 bases). The CDR3 has 14 amino acids. Trimming removed 5 bases at V and 7 bases at J, with 17 bases between. The germline gives CDR1 SEHNR, CDR2 FQNEAQ (reference sequence). Here the CDR3 DNA reads TGTGCCAGCAGCCCGCCTAGGGGGTACTCTGGCTACACCTTC. Translating it yields CASSPPRGYSGYTF.

The chain is built from TRBV7-6 and TRBJ1-2, with 7 positions matching TRBD1. Germline trimming cut 4 bases from V and 6 bases from J; bases unmatched to any gene: 2. CDR3 length: 12 residues. The germline V gene has CDR1 SGHVS and CDR2 FNYEAQ. The CDR3, as DNA: TGTGCCAGCAGCTCAGGGGGGGATGGCTACACCTTC. Translating gives CASSSGGDGYTF.

This clone occurred once. CDR3 residues: CASSDTLDPTDTQYF. CDR3 bases: TGTGCCAGCAGTGACACCCTAGACCCCACAGATACGCAGTATTTT. The genes are TRBV6-1 and TRBJ2-3; D gene uncertain. Looked up from germline, CDR1 is MNHNS and CDR2 is SASEGT. V lost 3 bases, J lost 2 bases, and 12 bases lay in between. This CDR3 comprises 15 residues.

V is TRBV6-6 and J is TRBJ2-7; unclear D gene. CDR3 length: 13 amino acids. Germline lookup yields CDR1 MNHNY and CDR2 SVGAGI (reference sequence). Trimming took off 2 bases at V and 0 bases at J, with 5 bases between the two ends. This chain's CDR3 is CASSYAYSYEQYF. DNA for the CDR3: TGTGCCAGCAGTTACGCTTACTCCTACGAGCAGTACTTC.

The rearrangement links TRBV11-2 to TRBJ2-5, with TRBD1 matching over 9 bases. This CDR3 comprises 16 residues. V lost 4 bases, J lost 0 bases, and 6 bases stayed unmatched. Germline V CDR1 and CDR2: SGHAT, FQNNGV. This CDR3 reads CASSSSRDRDQETQYF. The DNA for the CDR3 is TGTGCCAGCAGCTCGTCCCGGGACAGGGACCAAGAGACCCAGTACTTC.

The chain is built from TRBV11-2 and TRBJ2-7; 7 nucleotides align to TRBD2. CDR1 is SGHAT and CDR2 is FQNNGV in the germline V gene. CDR3 length equals 14 residues. Germline trimming cut 5 bases from V and 3 bases from J; bases unmatched to any gene: 7. As DNA, the CDR3 is TGTGCCAGCAGCCTAGGGGACTACGTCTACGAGCAGTACTTC. Encoded protein: CASSLGDYVYEQYF.

This chain uses TRBV12-5 with TRBJ2-5; 8 bases align to TRBD1. V gave up 2 bases and J gave up 4 bases; unmatched junction bases: 12. This CDR3 comprises 17 residues. Germline loops: CDR1 LGHNT, CDR2 FRNRAP. CDR3 residues: CASGLPAGWTGTETQYF. The CDR3 DNA reads TGTGCTAGTGGTTTGCCCGCCGGGTGGACAGGGACAGAGACCCAGTACTTC.

This chain links TRBV5-6 with TRBJ1-2; possible D gene TRBD1, 5 bases. The germline CDR1 and CDR2 sequences are SGHDT and YYEEEE. This CDR3 is built from 14 residues. The V and J ends lost 4 bases and 4 bases respectively, with 14 bases between them. CDR3 coding DNA: TGTGCCAGCAGCCTGGTAGGGGCGAGCTATGGCTACACCTTC. As protein: CASSLVGASYGYTF.

The chain is built from TRBV9 and TRBJ2-7; D ambiguous. Germline CDR1 reads SGDLS; CDR2 reads YYNGEE. The V gene lost 0 bases and the J gene lost 7 bases, with 17 bases spanning the gap. The CDR3 loop spans 15 amino acids. CDR3 residues: CASSVGSGFGREQYF. The DNA of the CDR3 is TGTGCCAGCAGCGTAGGCTCTGGGTTTGGTAGGGAGCAGTACTTC.

Note on this clone: The identical CDR3 is also encoded by other nucleotide sequences in the sample. The chain uses TRBV27 and TRBJ1-1; no clear D gene. Germline V CDR1 and CDR2: MNHEY, SMNVEV (reference sequence). There are 13 residues in the CDR3. V was clipped by 2 bases and J by 1 base, with 5 bases between them. CDR3 DNA: TGTGCCAGCAGTTTAGGATCGAACACTGAAGCTTTCTTT. Translated: CASSLGSNTEAFF.

About this clone: Sequence at one end of the junction differs from germline and may be a read error. The V and J genes are TRBV9 and TRBJ2-3; D gene uncertain. The V gene's germline CDR1 is SGDLS and CDR2 YYNGEE. The CDR3 has 14 amino acids. The CDR3 sequence: CASSPPPGTDTQYF. CDR3 nucleotide sequence: TGTGCCAGCAGCCCCCCACCGGGCACCGATACGCAGTATTTT. Variable domain in full (rest from reference TRBV9 and TRBJ2-3): DSGVTQTPKHLITATGQRVTLRCSPRSGDLSVYWYQQSLDQGLQFLIQYYNGEERAKGNILERFSAQQFPDLHSELNLSSLELGDSALYFCASSPPPGTDTQYFGPGTRLTVL.

The chain has TRBV4-2 and TRBJ2-7; D gene uncertain. CDR1 and CDR2 (germline): LGHNA, YNFKEQ. Trimming left V 5 bases short and J 0 bases short, with 20 bases between. This CDR3 has 17 residues. The CDR3 nucleotides are TGTGCCAGCAGCTCAAGACAAGAGCCCTGGAGCTCCTACGAGCAGTACTTC. This gives the protein CASSSRQEPWSSYEQYF.

The chain employs TRBV15 and TRBJ2-7; D is ambiguous. The germline V gene has CDR1 LNHNV and CDR2 YYDKDF (reference sequence). V dropped 1 base and J dropped 5 bases, with 9 bases sitting between them. This CDR3 has 13 amino acids. CDR3 protein: CATSRAGPDEQYF. In nucleotides, the CDR3 is TGTGCCACCAGCAGAGCGGGCCCAGACGAGCAGTACTTC.

The chain carries TRBV12-2 and TRBJ2-2; TRBD2 reflects the table's D call only, with no check against the DNA. TRBV12-2 is classified as a pseudogene. The length of the CDR3 is 18 residues. DNA of the CDR3: TGTGCAAGTCGCTTAAGGCGGGCTAGCGGGGGTTGGACCGGGGAGCTGTTTTTT. Its translation: CASRLRRASGGWTGELFF.

The rearrangement uses TRBV4-1 and TRBJ2-7; D is perhaps TRBD1 (8 bases). The germline V gene encodes CDR1 MGHRA and CDR2 YSYEKL. With 4 bases removed from V and 2 bases from J, the gap between germline ends came to 15 bases. The CDR3 totals 15 residues. The CDR3 sequence is CASSRGGQVPYEQYF. In DNA, the CDR3 is TGCGCCAGCAGCCGGGGGGGACAGGTCCCCTACGAGCAGTACTTC.